This TCR beta chain emerged from a study of response to subunit inactivated influenza vaccine. TCRdb redid the calling of the RT-PCR reads with MiXCR, one entry per CDR3 protein. The sample includes roughly 630,000 distinct CDR3 sequences, 12% to 15% of them seen just once. This receptor was identified in a man aged 50-59 years who received an inactivated influenza vaccine. This specimen was PBMCs from blood, taken roughly 2 weeks before vaccination.

The CDR3 coding sequence is TGTGCCAGCAGTCCAGCGGGGGGGCTTTCTGAGCAGTTCTTC. It yields the protein CASSPAGGLSEQFF. The chain uses TRBV12-3 or TRBV12-4 and TRBJ2-1; 10 bases are a match to TRBD2. The junction had 7 bases not matched to a gene; V was cut back by 5 bases and J by 9 bases. The CDR3 extends over 14 amino acids.